A selection of T cell receptor beta chains follows, all from one sample in a study of blood T cell repertoires in COVID-19. Profiling relied on immunoSEQ multiplex PCR, and the TCRdb table lists in-frame clones only, not all of them. The table lists over 250,000 clones, roughly 91% of them singletons. The sequencing sample was made of PBMCs or T cells enriched from blood (not recorded which). These receptors all stem from a woman in her fifties or sixties who had recovered from COVID-19. CDR3s include the opening cysteine and the closing phenylalanine or tryptophan. D genes are given only for firm matches. Clone size appears in some rows only: once, few, many, or a class for an expanded clone.

TRBJ1-2	NA	NA	TRBV14	TGTGCCAGCAGCCACGGGGGGCCCTATGGCTACACCTTC	CASSHGGPYGYTF
TRBJ1-1	NA	NA	TRBV6-5	TGTGCCAGCAGTTACCTCGGAGGGAACACTGAAGCTTTCTTT	CASSYLGGNTEAFF
TRBJ2-5	once	TRBD2	TRBV5-1	TGCGCCAGCAGTGGTGGACTAGCAGAAGAGACCCAGTACTTC	CASSGGLAEETQYF
TRBJ1-2	NA	TRBD1	TRBV6-1	TGTGCCAGCAGTGACAGACAGGGGGTAAACTATGGCTACACCTTC	CASSDRQGVNYGYTF
TRBJ2-5	NA	NA	TRBV27	TGTGCCAGCAGAAATCTAGGAGAGACCCAGTACTTC	CASRNLGETQYF
TRBJ1-4	once	TRBD1	TRBV4-1	TGCGCCAGCAGCCAAGAGAGGGGACAGGGGGCGCGATTCACTGAAAAACTGTTTTTT	CASSQERGQGARFTEKLFF
TRBJ2-1	NA	NA	TRBV3-1/TRBV3-2	TGTGCCAGCAGCCAAGTTTGGGAGAAGCAGTTCTTC	CASSQVWEKQFF
TRBJ1-4	NA	TRBD1	TRBV19	TGTGCCAGTAGTATAGATGGGGCAGGGGGTGACCAAAAACTGTTTTTT	CASSIDGAGGDQKLFF
TRBJ1-1	NA	NA	TRBV27	TGTGCCAGCAAGCGGTCGGGCAGTCCGTATGAAGCTTTCTTT	CASKRSGSPYEAFF
TRBJ2-5	NA	TRBD2	TRBV15	TGTGCCACCAGCAGAGATACTAGCGGGGCGGAGACCCAGTACTTC	CATSRDTSGAETQYF
TRBJ1-2	NA	TRBD1	TRBV7-9	TGTGCCAGCAGCTTTGGGACAGTAGGTGGCTACACCTTC	CASSFGTVGGYTF
TRBJ2-3	NA	NA	TRBV5-8	TGTGCCAGCAGCTTGTATGTCACAGATACGCAGTATTTT	CASSLYVTDTQYF
TRBJ2-2	NA	TRBD2	TRBV7-3	TGTGCCAGCAGCTTACCGGGGCTAGCGGGCGGGGAGCTGTTTTTT	CASSLPGLAGGELFF
TRBJ1-2	once	NA	TRBV11-2	TGTGCCAGCAGCTTTCCCGTTGCTAACTATGGCTACACCTTC	CASSFPVANYGYTF
TRBJ1-2	NA	TRBD1	TRBV3-1/TRBV3-2	TGTGCCAGCAGCCAACCGGTCCAGGGGGGCGGCTACACCTTC	CASSQPVQGGGYTF
TRBJ2-7	NA	TRBD2	TRBV6-1	TGTGCCAGCAGTGACGGCGGGGGGATCGTGGGCTACGAGCAGTACTTC	CASSDGGGIVGYEQYF
TRBJ2-1	NA	TRBD2	TRBV10-3	TGTGCCATCAGTCCCGGGACAGGGTCAACTAGCGGGGGTTACAATGAGCAGTTCTTC	CAISPGTGSTSGGYNEQFF
TRBJ2-1	NA	NA	TRBV29-1	TGCAGCGTTGAGAGCTTACTCTTCAATGAGCAGTTCTTC	CSVESLLFNEQFF
TRBJ1-3	NA	NA	TRBV6-5	TGTGCCAGCCTCGGGAGGACCTCTGGAAACACCATATATTTT	CASLGRTSGNTIYF
TRBJ1-2	NA	NA	TRBV7-8	TGTGCCAGCAGCTTAGTTGGGGGGGCAGGCTATGGCTACACCTTC	CASSLVGGAGYGYTF
TRBJ2-2	NA	NA	TRBV6-1	TGTGCCAGCAGTGTAATAGTATCCGCGAACACCGGGGAGCTGTTTTTT	CASSVIVSANTGELFF
TRBJ1-3	NA	NA	TRBV19	TGTGCCAGTAGCCCTACCATTGACTCTGGAAACACCATATATTTT	CASSPTIDSGNTIYF
TRBJ2-1	NA	TRBD2	TRBV29-1	TGCAGCGTTGAAGATTTACTAGCGGGAGACAATGAGCAGTTCTTC	CSVEDLLAGDNEQFF
TRBJ2-7	NA	NA	TRBV5-1	TGCGCCAGCAGCTTGGAAAGAGATTTCCTCTACGAGCAGTACTTC	CASSLERDFLYEQYF
TRBJ1-2	NA	NA	TRBV15	TGTGCCACCAGCAGAGATAGGGGGTACTATGGCTACACCTTC	CATSRDRGYYGYTF
TRBJ1-4	NA	TRBD1	TRBV7-2	TGTGCCAGCAGCCCGAGACAGGGCATAAATGAAAAACTGTTTTTT	CASSPRQGINEKLFF
TRBJ2-3	NA	TRBD2	TRBV28	TGTGCCAGCTCCTGGGGACTAGCGGGTGCGGATACGCAGTATTTT	CASSWGLAGADTQYF
TRBJ1-2	NA	NA	TRBV3-1/TRBV3-2	TGTGCCAGCAGCCAAGAGGGAGCTAACTATGGCTACACCTTC	CASSQEGANYGYTF
TRBJ1-5	NA	NA	TRBV30	TGTGCCTGGAGTGGGGACAACGTAGGTCAGCCCCAGCATTTT	CAWSGDNVGQPQHF
TRBJ2-1	NA	TRBD2	TRBV6-5	TGTGCCAGTACATCCGGGACTAGGCGGTACAATGAGCAGTTCTTC	CASTSGTRRYNEQFF
TRBJ2-7	few	NA	TRBV30	TGTGCCTGGAGTTCTGGAGGGGCCAACACCTACGAGCAGTACTTC	CAWSSGGANTYEQYF
TRBJ1-5	NA	TRBD1	TRBV28	TGTGCCAGCGGTAAAAGACAGGGGGTACGGCAGCCCCAGCATTTT	CASGKRQGVRQPQHF
TRBJ1-1	NA	NA	TRBV14	TGTGCCAGCAGCCAAGATTTGTCAGGGGTGGCTTTCTTT	CASSQDLSGVAFF
TRBJ2-5	NA	TRBD2	TRBV5-1	TGCGCCAGCAGCTCAACGGGACTAGCGGGGGGGCAAGAGACCCAGTACTTC	CASSSTGLAGGQETQYF
TRBJ1-1	NA	NA	TRBV28	TGTGCCAGCAGTAGAGTGAACACTGAAGCTTTCTTT	CASSRVNTEAFF
TRBJ2-3	NA	NA	TRBV6-2/TRBV6-3	TGTGCCAGCAGTTACGATAGCGAGAGTACAGATACGCAGTATTTT	CASSYDSESTDTQYF
TRBJ1-3	once	NA	TRBV30	TGTGCCAGCCGAGGAAGGTCTGCTGGAAACACCATATATTTT	CASRGRSAGNTIYF
TRBJ2-5	NA	TRBD1	TRBV19	TGTGCCAGTAGTCCGGGGACAGGGGGTAACGGGGAGACCCAGTACTTC	CASSPGTGGNGETQYF
TRBJ2-2	once	TRBD2	TRBV15	TGTGCCACCAGCCGATCCCCAGCGGGAGGGAACACCGGGGAGCTGTTTTTT	CATSRSPAGGNTGELFF
TRBJ1-2	NA	NA	TRBV5-1	TGCGCCAGCAGCTTGGAATCGGAGGGCTTCAACTATGGCTACACCTTC	CASSLESEGFNYGYTF